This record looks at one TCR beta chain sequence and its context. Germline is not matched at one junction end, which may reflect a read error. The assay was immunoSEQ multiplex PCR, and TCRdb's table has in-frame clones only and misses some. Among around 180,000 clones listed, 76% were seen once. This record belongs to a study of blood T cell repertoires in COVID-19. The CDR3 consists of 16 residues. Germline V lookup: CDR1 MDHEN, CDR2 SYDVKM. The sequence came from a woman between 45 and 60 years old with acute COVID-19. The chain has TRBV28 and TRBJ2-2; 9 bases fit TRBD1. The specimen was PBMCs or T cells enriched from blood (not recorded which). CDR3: CASRGYRTGANRGAVF. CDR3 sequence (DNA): TGTGCCAGCAGGGGATACCGGACAGGGGCAAACCGGGGAGCTGTTTTT.